This TCR beta chain derives from a study of cytomegalovirus exposure and HLA in healthy donors. The primer mix had 60 Vbeta and 13 Jbeta primers. The assay was immunoSEQ multiplex PCR, and TCRdb's table has in-frame clones only and misses some. Its table lists some 30,000 clones. In the case of this clone: Its antigen is as yet unknown.

In germline, CDR1 is SGHAT, CDR2 FQNNGV. Trimming took 0 bases from V and 13 from J, leaving 12 bases between them. This CDR3 is 12 amino acids long. General study results and limits: TCR sequences were mostly rare, though some public TCRs occurred in many donors. V- and J-gene trimming in TCR beta was tied to a missense DCLRE1C variant by an analysis performed later. Beyond CMV serostatus, there was no information to go on about immune exposure. Associated with cytomegalovirus, according to the listing, were approximately 160 TCR beta chains.

This TCR derives from a female donor in good health and CMV-seronegative. Input material: PBMCs. This sequence joins TRBV11-2 and TRBJ1-1, with D tentatively TRBD1 (6 bases). The CDR3 protein is CASSLDRGGLFF. The CDR3 nucleotides read TGTGCCAGCAGCTTAGATAGGGGGGGACTTTTCTTT.